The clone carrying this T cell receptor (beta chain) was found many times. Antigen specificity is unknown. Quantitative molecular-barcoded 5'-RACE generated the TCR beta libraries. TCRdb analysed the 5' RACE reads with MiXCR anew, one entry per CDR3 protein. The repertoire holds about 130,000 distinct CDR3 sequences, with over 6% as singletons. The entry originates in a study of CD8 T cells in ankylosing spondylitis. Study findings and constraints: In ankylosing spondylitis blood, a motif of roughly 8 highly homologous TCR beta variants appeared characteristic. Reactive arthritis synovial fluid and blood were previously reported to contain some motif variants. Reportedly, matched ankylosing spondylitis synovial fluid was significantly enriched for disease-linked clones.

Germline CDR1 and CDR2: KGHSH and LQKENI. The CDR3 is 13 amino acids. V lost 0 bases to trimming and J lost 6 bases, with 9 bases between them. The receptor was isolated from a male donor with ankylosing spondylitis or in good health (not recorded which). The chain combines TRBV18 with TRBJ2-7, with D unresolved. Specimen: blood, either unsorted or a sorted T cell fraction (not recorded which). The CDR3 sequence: CASSPPTVSEQYF. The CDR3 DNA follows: TGTGCCAGCTCACCACCTACGGTGAGCGAGCAGTACTTC.